A selection of T cell receptor beta chains follows, all from one sample in a study of response to subunit inactivated influenza vaccine. TCRdb reprocessed the RT-PCR reads with MiXCR, giving one entry per CDR3 protein. Of 590,000 or so distinct CDR3 sequences listed, approximately 15% are singletons. The sequences come from PBMCs from blood, collected 14 to 15 days before vaccination. Source of these receptors: a man aged 50 or older who received an inactivated influenza vaccine. CDR3s include the opening cysteine and the closing phenylalanine or tryptophan.

v_call	j_call	cdr3_aa
TRBV5-1	TRBJ2-1	CASSLPTGAADNEQFF
TRBV4-2	TRBJ1-4	CASSQLSTGSNEKLFF
TRBV7-2	TRBJ2-7	CASSHTGADEQYF
TRBV29-1	TRBJ2-1	CSVTPARGPGEQFF
TRBV7-2	TRBJ2-5	CASSLRQGQETQYF
TRBV20-1	TRBJ1-2	CRINRGRIQTHNGYTF
TRBV5-1	TRBJ2-7	CASSPATRSEAVGEQYF
TRBV5-1	TRBJ2-1	CASSLGLPSGVNNEQFF
TRBV5-4	TRBJ2-5	CASSKNRGETQYF
TRBV6-6	TRBJ1-5	CATRQADQPQHF
TRBV20-1	TRBJ1-2	CSARETGGNYGYTF
TRBV5-1	TRBJ2-2	CATRDSTNTGELFF
TRBV27	TRBJ2-5	CASSGGTGVLEETQYF
TRBV2	TRBJ2-5	CASSGPSGEQETQYF
TRBV4-3	TRBJ2-1	CASSQEISLEQFF
TRBV12-3/TRBV12-4	TRBJ2-1	CASTSGGGLHNEQFF
TRBV4-2	TRBJ2-3	CASSQDKGHTDTQYF
TRBV5-1	TRBJ2-2	CASSPTEGAGGELFF
TRBV2	TRBJ2-3	CASSGGSTQYF
TRBV5-1	TRBJ2-5	CASSARTGFLETQYF
TRBV29-1	TRBJ2-7	CSVASGISYEQYF
TRBV20-1	TRBJ2-3	CSARVGGSTDTQYF
TRBV7-9	TRBJ1-4	CASTFWGATEKLFF
TRBV14	TRBJ1-1	CASSQEQVGATEAFF